The clone carrying this T cell receptor (beta chain) came up many times. Its target is not known. This sample is part of a study of early T cells in non-severe SARS-CoV-2 infection. About the study: The authors sequenced bulk RNA from unsorted whole blood, leaving chains unpaired.

Findings and limits, study-wide: Anti-spike CD8 specificities were favored by VDJdb matching, whose results missed private and CD4 specificities.

The TCR library protocol attached unique molecular identifiers to the individual cDNA molecules. TCRdb used MiXCR to reprocess the 5' RACE reads, holding one entry per CDR3 protein. The sample has fewer than 55,000 distinct CDR3 sequences; around 6.3% are singletons. The TCR was taken from an adult who was a healthcare worker with PCR-confirmed SARS-CoV-2 infection or an uninfected control (not recorded which). The source was whole blood, collected at baseline.

CDR3 loop: CANGAGRGNEQFF. CDR3 DNA: TGTGCCAACGGGGCCGGGAGAGGCAATGAGCAGTTCTTC. V is TRBV12-3 or TRBV12-4 and J is TRBJ2-1; D perhaps matches TRBD2 (6 bases). Trimming took off 10 bases at V and 6 bases at J, with 16 bases between the two ends. The CDR3 has 13 amino acids.